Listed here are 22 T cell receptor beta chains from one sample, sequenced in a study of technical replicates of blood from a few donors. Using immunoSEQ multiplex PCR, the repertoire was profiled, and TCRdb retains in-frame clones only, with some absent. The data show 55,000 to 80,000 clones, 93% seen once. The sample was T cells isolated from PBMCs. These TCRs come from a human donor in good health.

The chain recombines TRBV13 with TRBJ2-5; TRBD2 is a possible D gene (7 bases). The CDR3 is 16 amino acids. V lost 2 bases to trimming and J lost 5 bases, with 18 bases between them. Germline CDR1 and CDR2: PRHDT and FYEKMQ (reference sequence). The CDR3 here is CASSLRGAGRVETQYF. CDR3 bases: TGTGCCAGCAGCTTACGGGGGGCGGGTCGAGTGGAGACCCAGTACTTC.

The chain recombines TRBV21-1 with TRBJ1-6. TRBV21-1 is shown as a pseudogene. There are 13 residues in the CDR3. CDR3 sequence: CASSKVLYSPLHF. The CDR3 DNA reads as TGTGCCAGCAGCAAAGTTCTTTATTCACCCCTCCACTTT.

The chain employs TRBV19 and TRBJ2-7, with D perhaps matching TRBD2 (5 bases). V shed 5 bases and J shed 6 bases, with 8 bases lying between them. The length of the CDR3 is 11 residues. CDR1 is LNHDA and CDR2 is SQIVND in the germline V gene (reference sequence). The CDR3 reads CASSRGGEQYF. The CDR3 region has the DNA TGTGCCAGTAGTCGGGGTGGCGAGCAGTACTTC.

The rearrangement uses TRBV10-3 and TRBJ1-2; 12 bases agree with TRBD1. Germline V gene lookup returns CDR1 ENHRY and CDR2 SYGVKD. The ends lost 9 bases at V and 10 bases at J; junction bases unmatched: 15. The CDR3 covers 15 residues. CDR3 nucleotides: TGTGCCATTGGCACCGGGACAGGGGGCCCCCACGACTACACCTTC. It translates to CAIGTGTGGPHDYTF.

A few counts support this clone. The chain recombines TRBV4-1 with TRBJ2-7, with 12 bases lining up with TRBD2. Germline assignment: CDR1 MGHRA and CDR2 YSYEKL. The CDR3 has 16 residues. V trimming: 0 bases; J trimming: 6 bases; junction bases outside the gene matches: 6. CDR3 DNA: TGCGCCAGCAGCCAAGATCTAGCGGGAGGGCCGGTCGAGCAGTACTTC. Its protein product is CASSQDLAGGPVEQYF.

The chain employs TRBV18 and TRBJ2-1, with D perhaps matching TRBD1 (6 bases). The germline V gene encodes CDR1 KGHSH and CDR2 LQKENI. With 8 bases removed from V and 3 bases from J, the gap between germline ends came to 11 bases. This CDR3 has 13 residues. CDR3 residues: CASRQDFYNEQFF. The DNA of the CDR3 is TGTGCCAGCCGACAGGACTTCTACAATGAGCAGTTCTTC.

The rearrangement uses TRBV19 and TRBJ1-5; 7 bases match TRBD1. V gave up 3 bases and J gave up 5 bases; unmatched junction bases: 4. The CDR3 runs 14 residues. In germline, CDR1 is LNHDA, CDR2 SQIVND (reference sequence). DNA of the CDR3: TGTGCCAGTAGTATGGGACAGACTCATCAGCCCCAGCATTTT. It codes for CASSMGQTHQPQHF.

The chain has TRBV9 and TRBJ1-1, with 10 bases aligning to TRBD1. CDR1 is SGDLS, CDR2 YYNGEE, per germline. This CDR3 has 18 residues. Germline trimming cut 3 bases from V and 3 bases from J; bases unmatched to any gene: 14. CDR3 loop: CASSGIPMRQGADTEAFF. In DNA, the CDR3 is TGTGCCAGCAGCGGAATCCCAATGAGACAGGGGGCTGACACTGAAGCTTTCTTT.

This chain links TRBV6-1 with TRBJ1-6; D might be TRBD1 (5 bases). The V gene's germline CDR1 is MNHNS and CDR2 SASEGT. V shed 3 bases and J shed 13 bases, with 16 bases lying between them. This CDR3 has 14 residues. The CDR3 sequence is CASSETALLGPLHF. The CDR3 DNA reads TGTGCCAGCAGTGAGACAGCCCTCTTGGGGCCCCTCCACTTT.

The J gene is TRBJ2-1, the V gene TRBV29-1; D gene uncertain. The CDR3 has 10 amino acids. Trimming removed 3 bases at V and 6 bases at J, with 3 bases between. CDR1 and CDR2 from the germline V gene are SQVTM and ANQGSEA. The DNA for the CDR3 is TGCAGCGTTGATAGCAATGAGCAGTTCTTC. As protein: CSVDSNEQFF.

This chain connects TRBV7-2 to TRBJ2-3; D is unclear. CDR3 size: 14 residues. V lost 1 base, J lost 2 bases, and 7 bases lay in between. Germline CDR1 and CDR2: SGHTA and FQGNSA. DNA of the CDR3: TGTGCCAGCAGCTTAGGAGAGGCCACAGATACGCAGTATTTT. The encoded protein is CASSLGEATDTQYF.

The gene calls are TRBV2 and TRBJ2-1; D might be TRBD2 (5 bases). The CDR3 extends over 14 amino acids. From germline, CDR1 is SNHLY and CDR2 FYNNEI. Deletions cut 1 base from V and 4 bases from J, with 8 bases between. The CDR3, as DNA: TGTGCCAGCAGTGAAGAAAGCGGTTACAATGAGCAGTTCTTC. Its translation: CASSEESGYNEQFF.

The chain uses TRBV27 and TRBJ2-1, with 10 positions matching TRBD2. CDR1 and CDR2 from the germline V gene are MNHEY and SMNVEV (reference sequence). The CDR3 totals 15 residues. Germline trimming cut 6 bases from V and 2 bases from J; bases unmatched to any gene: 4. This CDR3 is CASSLAGGPYNEQFF. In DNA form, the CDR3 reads TGTGCCAGCAGCTTAGCGGGGGGCCCCTACAATGAGCAGTTCTTC.

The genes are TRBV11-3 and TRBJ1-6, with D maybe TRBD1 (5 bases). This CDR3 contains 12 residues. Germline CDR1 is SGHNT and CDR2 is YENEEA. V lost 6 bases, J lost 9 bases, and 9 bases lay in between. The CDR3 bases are TGTGCCAGCAGTGGTAGGGGTTCACCCCTCCACTTT. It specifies CASSGRGSPLHF.

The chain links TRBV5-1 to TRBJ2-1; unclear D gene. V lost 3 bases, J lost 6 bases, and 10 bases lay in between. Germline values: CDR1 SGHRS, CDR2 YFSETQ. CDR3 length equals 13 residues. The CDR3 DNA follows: TGCGCCAGCAGCTCTCACTCCGGCAATGAGCAGTTCTTC. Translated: CASSSHSGNEQFF.

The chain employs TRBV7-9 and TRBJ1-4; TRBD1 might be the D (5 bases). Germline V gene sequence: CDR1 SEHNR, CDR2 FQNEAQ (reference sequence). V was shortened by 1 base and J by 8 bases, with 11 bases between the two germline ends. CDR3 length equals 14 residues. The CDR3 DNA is TGTGCCAGCAGCTTAGGCCAGGGTAGCGAAAAACTGTTTTTT. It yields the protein CASSLGQGSEKLFF.

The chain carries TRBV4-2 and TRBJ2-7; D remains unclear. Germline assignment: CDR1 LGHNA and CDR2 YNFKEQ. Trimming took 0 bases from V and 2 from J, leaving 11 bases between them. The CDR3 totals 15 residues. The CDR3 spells CASSQDSGRPYEQYF. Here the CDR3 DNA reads TGTGCCAGCAGCCAAGATTCTGGCAGGCCCTACGAGCAGTACTTC.

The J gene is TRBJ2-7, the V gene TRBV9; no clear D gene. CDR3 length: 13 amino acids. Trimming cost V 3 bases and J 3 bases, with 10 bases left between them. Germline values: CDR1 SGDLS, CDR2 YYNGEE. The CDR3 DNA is TGTGCCAGCAGCGGCCTAGGCGGCTACGAGCAGTACTTC. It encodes CASSGLGGYEQYF.

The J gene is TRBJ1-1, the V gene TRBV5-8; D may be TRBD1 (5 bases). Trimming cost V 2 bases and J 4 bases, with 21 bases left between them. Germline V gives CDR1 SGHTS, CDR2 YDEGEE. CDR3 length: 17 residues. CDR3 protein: CASSFVGRAGVVTEAFF. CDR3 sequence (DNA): TGTGCCAGCAGCTTCGTCGGGCGCGCGGGGGTGGTCACTGAAGCTTTCTTT. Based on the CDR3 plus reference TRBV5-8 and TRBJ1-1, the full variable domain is EAGVTQSPTHLIKTRGQQATLRCSPISGHTSVYWYQQALGLGLQFLLWYDEGEERNRGNFPPRFSGRQFPNYSSELNVNALELEDSALYLCASSFVGRAGVVTEAFFGQGTRLTVV.

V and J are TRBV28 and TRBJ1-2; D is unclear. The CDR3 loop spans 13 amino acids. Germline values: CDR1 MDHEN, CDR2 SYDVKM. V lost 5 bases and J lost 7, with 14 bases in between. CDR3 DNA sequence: TGTGCCAGCAGTCCTAGCGGGGTGGGTGGCTACACCTTC. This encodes CASSPSGVGGYTF.

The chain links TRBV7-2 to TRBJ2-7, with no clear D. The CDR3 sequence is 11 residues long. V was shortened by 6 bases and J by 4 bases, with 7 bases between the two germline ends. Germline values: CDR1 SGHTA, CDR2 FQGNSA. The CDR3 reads CASRFGYEQYF. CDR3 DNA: TGTGCCAGCAGGTTCGGGTACGAGCAGTACTTC. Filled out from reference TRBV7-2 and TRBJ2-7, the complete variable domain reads GAGVSQSPSNKVTEKGKDVELRCDPISGHTALYWYRQSLGQGLEFLIYFQGNSAPDKSGLPSDRFSAERTGGSVSTLTIQRTQQEDSAVYLCASRFGYEQYFGPGTRLTVT.

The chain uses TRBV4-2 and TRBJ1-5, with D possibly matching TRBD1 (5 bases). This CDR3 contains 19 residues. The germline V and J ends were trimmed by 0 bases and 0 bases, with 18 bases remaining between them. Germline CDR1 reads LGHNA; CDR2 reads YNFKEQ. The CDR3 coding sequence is TGTGCCAGCAGCCAAGATCTAGGACAAGACGTTTATAGCAATCAGCCCCAGCATTTT. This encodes CASSQDLGQDVYSNQPQHF.